This T cell receptor beta chain was obtained from a study of blood T cell repertoires in COVID-19. Overall study: Samples taken during acute and convalescent COVID-19 were collected in the United States, Italy and Spain. In each case, the material was cDNA or gDNA derived from T cells, B-cell-depleted T cells, or PBMCs.

There are 15 residues in the CDR3. Per the germline V gene, CDR1 is LNHDA and CDR2 is SQIVND (reference sequence). V lost 5 bases to trimming and J lost 4 bases; unmatched junction nucleotides: 10. Per the original data handling: Reference gene primer amplification gave nucleated cell count estimates. Here immunoSEQ multiplex PCR was the method, and the copy in TCRdb shows in-frame clones only, minus some. D and trimming were read from the DNA, whereas the V and J calls and clone size are those reported in that table. The sample has about 520,000 clones; 80% to 90% are singletons. The chain uses TRBV19 and TRBJ1-2; TRBD1 aligns across 7 bases. The receptor was derived from a human donor in a cohort sampled during active COVID-19. Sequences were obtained from peripheral blood. The CDR3: CASSFQGDSPYGYTF. CDR3 sequence (DNA): TGTGCCAGTAGTTTCCAAGGGGACAGCCCCTATGGCTACACCTTC.